The T cell receptor beta chain under discussion was sequenced for a study of blood T cell repertoires in COVID-19 (dated by TCRdb to 2018 to 2020). For context, the study as a whole: Collaborator samples came from the United States, Italy and Spain and covered acute and convalescent phases of COVID-19. The samples were drawn from two sources: the first 160 participants of the ongoing ImmuneRACE study, and approximately 1,300 subjects contributed by 6 global collaborators. The dataset comprised deeply sampled blood TCRbeta repertoires from subjects exposed to, actively infected with, or recovered from COVID-19. The sample metadata nearly always contained a de-identified subject ID, COVID-19 status, age in years and sex. Where available, HLA class I and class II types were obtained from metadata supplied by the sample provider rather than from assay-based typing. The prospective study material was composed of cDNA or gDNA derived from T cells, B-cell-depleted T cells, or PBMCs. The repertoires were made available in a free public database intended to serve as a resource for research on the immune response to SARS-CoV-2.

The CDR3 has 15 amino acids, counting the end cysteine and phenylalanine. Only the CDR3 portion is preserved as DNA: 45 bases, with reading frame beginning at the first base. The germline V gene gives CDR1 as SQVTM and CDR2 as ANQGSEA. Here is what the overall study found, with its caveats: The amount of clinical and demographic metadata varied by source and participant and was provided uncurated.

On this clone itself: Its target antigen remains unknown. No quality values exist for individual bases; no much larger clone is one base distant.

TCRbeta CDR3 regions were amplified from genomic DNA using the immunoSEQ Assay, a bias-controlled multiplex PCR. The original methods were these. The number of nucleated cells in each sample was estimated from the amplification of reference gene primers within the assay. To quantify the absolute abundance of each unique TCRbeta CDR3 rearrangement, sequence reads were collapsed and filtered. For each sample, productive Simpson clonality was calculated as the square root of Simpson's diversity index over productive rearrangements. The table was pulled from immuneACCESS by TCRdb, which kept in-frame rearrangements only. Such tables lose some clones; where checked, under half of the loss comes from unresolved V genes, and the rest has no known cause. The V and J calls and clone size are taken from that table; D and trimming were inferred from the DNA. The sample table holds around 200,000 clones, of which approximately 82% were seen once. About 8.9% of the sample rests with the top ten.

Whole blood was collected in K2EDTA tubes by collaborating institutions according to the institutions' own protocols. Collaborator samples were shipped for TCRbeta analysis as frozen whole blood, isolated PBMCs, or DNA extracted from either sample type. Sequenced sample: peripheral blood. The sequence was obtained from a woman between 50 and 59 years old with acute or convalescent COVID-19. The V and J segments used are TRBV29-1 and TRBJ1-1; a tentative D match to TRBD1 spans 5 bases. The DNA sequence is TGCGCCGCGGGTGGGGGGGGAGAGATGAACACTGAAGCTTTCTTT. The encoded protein is CAAGGGGEMNTEAFF.